Listed below are T cell receptor beta chains from one sample, sequenced in a study of shared clonotypes between healthy human individuals. Sequencing was performed with immunoSEQ multiplex PCR; in TCRdb, only in-frame clones are kept and a portion is missing. The sample carries fewer than 600,000 clones, 70% to 80% recorded once. Sequencing input: PBMCs. These TCRs come from a middle-aged woman in good health. Some clones in this sample may be carry-over from other donors' samples. Each CDR3 is given with its conserved first and last residue. D genes are given only for firm matches. Only some rows state a clone size, as once, few, many or a class for expanded clones.

j_call cdr3_length d_call v_call clone_size cdr3_aa cdr3_nt
TRBJ2-1 14 . TRBV5-1 . CASSLEQPGNEQFF TGCGCCAGCAGCTTGGAACAGCCGGGGAATGAGCAGTTCTTC
TRBJ1-5 15 . TRBV5-1 few CASSLGQSGDQPQHF TGCGCCAGCAGTCTTGGACAGTCGGGCGATCAGCCCCAGCATTTT
TRBJ2-5 15 TRBD2 TRBV19 . CASSRLAGGQETQYF TGTGCCAGTAGTAGACTAGCGGGGGGGCAAGAGACCCAGTACTTC
TRBJ2-7 15 . TRBV19 once CASSIQAGETYEQYF TGTGCCAGTAGTATCCAGGCAGGAGAAACCTACGAGCAGTACTTC
TRBJ2-3 15 . TRBV5-1 . CASSSQGGWTDTQYF TGCGCCAGCAGCTCGCAGGGGGGGTGGACAGATACGCAGTATTTT
TRBJ1-1 14 . TRBV18 . CASGGGGPGTEAFF TGTGCCAGCGGGGGCGGGGGGCCCGGCACTGAAGCTTTCTTT
TRBJ2-1 14 . TRBV19 . CASSISGPDNEQFF TGTGCCAGTAGTATCAGCGGGCCTGACAATGAGCAGTTCTTC
TRBJ2-5 13 . TRBV10-3 . CAISDGATETQYF TGTGCCATCAGTGATGGGGCCACAGAGACCCAGTACTTC
TRBJ2-3 16 TRBD2 TRBV9 . CASSVGLAVSTDTQYF TGTGCCAGCAGCGTGGGGCTAGCGGTTAGCACAGATACGCAGTATTTT
TRBJ1-2 15 . TRBV2 few CASNRAGNPNYGYTF TGTGCCAGCAACCGAGCCGGGAATCCTAACTATGGCTACACCTTC
TRBJ2-2 15 TRBD1 TRBV29-1 . CSVSPTGGYTGELFF TGCAGCGTCTCCCCCACAGGGGGATACACCGGGGAGCTGTTTTTT
TRBJ1-2 12 . TRBV30 many CAWSQGNRGYTF TGTGCCTGGAGTCAGGGGAACCGTGGCTACACCTTC
TRBJ2-1 15 . TRBV9 . CASNEVGGAYNEQFF TGTGCCAGCAACGAGGTGGGTGGGGCCTACAATGAGCAGTTCTTC
TRBJ1-6 13 . TRBV27 . CASTFKMNSPLHF TGTGCCAGCACCTTCAAAATGAATTCACCCCTCCACTTT
TRBJ2-7 14 . TRBV19 once CASNSYPNVGEQYF TGTGCCAGTAACTCCTACCCCAACGTGGGCGAGCAGTACTTC
TRBJ1-3 14 TRBD1 TRBV19 . CASSTTGAGNTIYF TGTGCCAGTAGCACGACAGGGGCTGGAAACACCATATATTTT
TRBJ1-2 13 . TRBV27 . CASSGEGWDGYTF TGTGCCAGCTCCGGGGAGGGGTGGGATGGCTACACCTTC
TRBJ2-6 16 . TRBV11-2 few CASSLGGVSGANVLTF TGTGCCAGCAGCTTAGGAGGGGTCTCTGGGGCCAACGTCCTGACTTTC
TRBJ2-2 16 TRBD2 TRBV7-2 . CASSLGGRAVDGELFF TGTGCCAGCAGCTTAGGTGGGAGGGCCGTTGACGGGGAGCTGTTTTTT
TRBJ2-7 19 TRBD2 TRBV27 many CASTRRWGRGEAGGNEQYF TGTGCCAGCACAAGGAGGTGGGGCAGGGGAGAAGCGGGAGGCAACGAGCAGTACTTC
TRBJ2-5 14 . TRBV10-3 . CAISDWTAQETQYF TGTGCCATCAGTGACTGGACAGCCCAAGAGACCCAGTACTTC
TRBJ2-2 12 . TRBV29-1 . CSGTRGTGELFF TGCAGCGGAACTAGGGGCACCGGGGAGCTGTTTTTT
TRBJ2-7 14 . TRBV10-2 . CASSPGTFSYEQYF TGCGCCAGCAGCCCCGGGACATTCTCCTACGAGCAGTACTTC
TRBJ1-5 16 . TRBV6-5 . CASSYTPPVSNQPQHF TGTGCCAGCAGTTACACCCCCCCCGTAAGCAATCAGCCCCAGCATTTT
TRBJ2-1 16 TRBD1 TRBV4-1 . CASSLVQGVAYNEQFF TGCGCCAGCAGCCTCGTCCAGGGGGTCGCCTACAATGAGCAGTTCTTC
TRBJ2-3 16 TRBD2 TRBV7-9 . CASSPVGGSGTDTQYF TGTGCCAGCAGCCCAGTGGGCGGGAGCGGCACAGATACGCAGTATTTT
TRBJ2-5 14 . TRBV27 . CASSSRAQLGTQYF TGTGCCAGCAGTTCCCGCGCCCAGCTGGGGACCCAGTACTTC
TRBJ2-3 12 . TRBV29-1 . CSVDSEGDTQYF TGCAGCGTTGATTCCGAAGGAGATACGCAGTATTTT
TRBJ1-3 19 TRBD1 TRBV28 . CASPSGPEDRGPPGNTIYF TGTGCCAGCCCCTCCGGCCCCGAGGACAGGGGTCCACCTGGAAACACCATATATTTT
TRBJ2-1 11 TRBD2 TRBV20-1 . CSARGLAGQFF TGCAGTGCTAGAGGGCTAGCGGGACAGTTCTTC
TRBJ2-7 14 TRBD1 TRBV5-8 . CASRPGQGYYEQYF TGTGCCAGCAGGCCGGGACAGGGGTACTACGAGCAGTACTTC
TRBJ2-1 17 TRBD2 TRBV5-1 . CASSFGAGGGSYNEQFF TGCGCCAGCAGCTTTGGCGCGGGAGGAGGCTCCTACAATGAGCAGTTCTTC
TRBJ2-5 12 . TRBV15 . CATSRDRKAQYF TGTGCCACCAGCAGAGATAGAAAGGCCCAGTACTTC
TRBJ1-5 13 . TRBV5-1 . CASSLGSNQPQHF TGCGCCAGCAGCTTGGGATCTAATCAGCCCCAGCATTTT
TRBJ2-1 14 . TRBV9 . CASSVGLVYDEQFF TGTGCCAGCAGCGTAGGACTAGTATATGATGAGCAGTTCTTC
TRBJ2-6 16 TRBD1 TRBV28 . CASTRQGSSGANVLTF TGTGCCAGCACCCGACAGGGAAGCTCTGGGGCCAACGTCCTGACTTTC
TRBJ2-7 13 TRBD1 TRBV30 . CAWAAGTAYEQYF TGTGCCTGGGCGGCCGGGACAGCCTACGAGCAGTACTTC
TRBJ1-1 14 . TRBV7-9 many CASSPRELNTEAFF TGTGCCAGCAGCCCCCGGGAGCTGAACACTGAAGCTTTCTTT
TRBJ1-1 10 . TRBV20-1 few CSARGSEAFF TGCAGTGCTAGAGGGTCAGAAGCTTTCTTT
TRBJ1-5 15 . TRBV11-2 . CASSLGWGGNQPQHF TGTGCCAGCAGCTTAGGCTGGGGGGGCAATCAGCCCCAGCATTTT
TRBJ2-7 15 TRBD1 TRBV5-1 . CASSSSDRGFREQYF TGCGCCAGCAGCTCATCGGACAGGGGCTTCCGCGAGCAGTACTTC
TRBJ2-7 14 . TRBV10-1 . CASSPGTSSYEQYF TGCGCCAGTTCACCGGGGACAAGCTCCTACGAGCAGTACTTC
TRBJ1-1 12 . TRBV6-1 . CASSGGGTEAFF TGTGCCAGCAGTGGAGGGGGCACTGAAGCTTTCTTT
TRBJ1-4 15 TRBD1 TRBV5-5 . CASSRDRENGEKLFF TGTGCCAGCAGCCGCGACAGGGAGAATGGGGAAAAACTGTTTTTT